These 24 T cell receptor beta chains came from one sample sequenced in a study of blood T cell repertoires in COVID-19 (TCRdb year 2020). The library was generated by the immunoSEQ multiplex PCR assay. Here the immuneACCESS table is served through TCRdb, limited to in-frame sequences with V and J called. Missing clones are a known gap in these copies; in checked studies unresolved V genes cover under half, and the rest lacks a known reason. This sample has around 250,000 clones in its table, and 85% to 90% of those were observed once. Together, the top ten hold 1.5% to 2% of the sample. The material sequenced was PBMCs or T cells enriched from blood (not recorded which). These receptors came from a woman aged 45-60 years who had recovered from COVID-19.

The genes are TRBV7-2 and TRBJ2-1, with no clear D. There are 14 residues in the CDR3. The V end was cut by 2 bases, the J end by 6 bases, with 11 bases between. The germline V gene encodes CDR1 SGHTA and CDR2 FQGNSA. DNA for the CDR3: TGTGCCAGCAGCTTATCGGTAGCTTTCAATGAGCAGTTCTTC. As protein: CASSLSVAFNEQFF.

Details on this clone: It is unclear where the CDR3 begins or ends on the DNA, so no DNA is shown, and the CDR3 is as TCRdb lists it. V gene TRBV7-2 combines with J gene TRBJ2-3; TRBD2, as called in the table, went unchecked against the DNA. With termini counted, the CDR3 has 18 amino acids. Germline CDR1 reads SGHTA; CDR2 reads FQGNSA. The CDR3 sequence is CASSFGPGLAGGTDTQYF.

The chain recombines TRBV19 with TRBJ2-3, with TRBD2 matching over 11 bases. The V gene end was trimmed by 6 bases and the J gene end by 6 bases; junction bases not matched to a gene: 8. CDR1 is LNHDA and CDR2 is SQIVND in the germline V gene (reference sequence). This CDR3 contains 15 residues. CDR3: CASRKLAGVVDTQYF. CDR3 sequence (DNA): TGTGCCAGTAGGAAACTAGCGGGAGTTGTGGATACGCAGTATTTT.

The rearrangement links TRBV29-1 to TRBJ1-3; D is possibly TRBD1 (6 bases). The CDR3 length is 13 residues. Per the germline V gene, CDR1 is SQVTM and CDR2 is ANQGSEA. Trimming stripped 5 bases from V and 1 base from J, with 9 bases between. The CDR3 sequence: CSVQGNSGNTIYF. The CDR3 bases are TGCAGCGTTCAGGGGAATTCTGGAAACACCATATATTTT.

The rearrangement links TRBV9 to TRBJ2-3; D gene unclear. With 3 bases removed from V and 1 base from J, the gap between germline ends came to 9 bases. Germline V gene lookup returns CDR1 SGDLS and CDR2 YYNGEE. The CDR3 totals 14 residues. The CDR3 bases are TGTGCCAGCAGCGACCTTGCGGGCACAGATACGCAGTATTTT. Residues: CASSDLAGTDTQYF.

The chain has TRBV7-2 and TRBJ2-1; TRBD2 aligns across 11 bases. With V trimmed by 2 bases and J by 6 bases, 6 bases remained unmatched. Germline V CDR1 and CDR2: SGHTA, FQGNSA. The CDR3 contains 16 residues. CDR3 sequence (DNA): TGTGCCAGCAGCTTACGTGGGACTAGCGGTTTCAATGAGCAGTTCTTC. Encoded protein: CASSLRGTSGFNEQFF.

This clone was seen once. The junction does not match germline at one end; this may be a read error. The genes are TRBV11-3 and TRBJ2-1; 10 bases agree with TRBD2. From germline, CDR1 is SGHNT and CDR2 YENEEA. The CDR3 contains 16 residues. CDR3 sequence (DNA): TGTGCCAGCAGTCGACGGACTAGCGGCTCCAACAATGAGCAGTTCTTC. It specifies CASSRRTSGSNNEQFF.

J is TRBJ1-1 and V is TRBV10-3; D is unclear. This CDR3 has 14 residues. Germline V gene data show CDR1 as ENHRY and CDR2 as SYGVKD. The V end was cut by 4 bases, the J end by 3 bases, with 12 bases between. In DNA, the CDR3 is TGTGCCATCAGTGTCTCCCCGGAGGACACTGAAGCTTTCTTT. Translation: CAISVSPEDTEAFF.

The chain has TRBV7-2 and TRBJ2-7; 9 nucleotides line up with TRBD2. Germline values: CDR1 SGHTA, CDR2 FQGNSA. V gave up 1 base and J gave up 3 bases; unmatched junction bases: 10. The CDR3 is 17 residues long. The CDR3: CASSLGGLAGTRYEQYF. CDR3 DNA sequence: TGTGCCAGCAGCTTAGGGGGGCTAGCGGGAACACGCTACGAGCAGTACTTC.

The rearrangement uses TRBV5-6 and TRBJ2-7; D might be TRBD1 (6 bases). Germline CDR1 is SGHDT and CDR2 is YYEEEE. This CDR3 comprises 15 residues. Between the trimmed V and J ends, which lost 0 bases and 3 bases, there was a span of 13 bases. The CDR3 loop is CASSLVQGPGYEQYF. CDR3 sequence (DNA): TGTGCCAGCAGCTTGGTACAGGGACCGGGCTACGAGCAGTACTTC.

The chain is built from TRBV19 and TRBJ2-7; 13 positions agree with TRBD2. The CDR3 has 16 residues. The germline CDR1 and CDR2 sequences are LNHDA and SQIVND (reference sequence). V lost 4 bases and J lost 6; bases outside the gene matches: 9. CDR3 sequence reads: CASSRGRLAGGGEQYF. CDR3 bases: TGTGCCAGTAGTAGGGGCCGACTAGCGGGAGGTGGCGAGCAGTACTTC. Based on the CDR3 plus reference TRBV19 and TRBJ2-7, the full variable domain is DGGITQSPKYLFRKEGQNVTLSCEQNLNHDAMYWYRQDPGQGLRLIYYSQIVNDFQKGDIAEGYSVSREKKESFPLTVTSAQKNPTAFYLCASSRGRLAGGGEQYFGPGTRLTVT.

The J gene is TRBJ2-1, the V gene TRBV7-6, with D tentatively TRBD2 (5 bases). The germline V gene has CDR1 SGHVS and CDR2 FNYEAQ. The CDR3 spans 15 residues. The V and J ends lost 1 base and 5 bases respectively, with 12 bases between them. The CDR3 sequence: CASSLGSGKHNEQFF. The CDR3 coding sequence is TGTGCCAGCAGCTTAGGCTCCGGGAAACACAATGAGCAGTTCTTC.

The genes are TRBV21-1 and TRBJ1-6; the table's TRBD1 call for D was not verified on the DNA. TRBV21-1 is classified as a pseudogene. The CDR3 has 17 residues. Written as DNA, the CDR3 is TGTGCCCCCACCCCCGGTTTCCTGAAAAGTCAGGGTTCACCCCTCCACTTT. This codes for CAPTPGFLKSQGSPLHF.

Only one count was recorded for this clone. V gene TRBV10-2 combines with J gene TRBJ1-1; D is unclear. V was shortened by 2 bases and J by 7 bases, with 5 bases between the two germline ends. This CDR3 has 11 residues. Germline V gives CDR1 WSHSY, CDR2 SAAADI. The CDR3 loop reads CASSEGLEAFF. The CDR3 region has the DNA TGCGCCAGCAGTGAGGGACTTGAAGCTTTCTTT.

The chain has TRBV28 and TRBJ1-1; TRBD1 matches at 7 bases. From germline, CDR1 is MDHEN and CDR2 SYDVKM. This CDR3 region has 14 residues. V gave up 4 bases and J gave up 1 base; unmatched junction bases: 3. CDR3 protein: CASSSGQPNTEAFF. In nucleotides, the CDR3 is TGTGCCAGCAGTTCGGGACAGCCGAACACTGAAGCTTTCTTT.

The genes are TRBV5-1 and TRBJ1-5, with TRBD1 identical over 9 bases. Losses at the gene ends were 0 bases for V and 4 bases for J; bases not matched to a gene: 8. There are 17 residues in the CDR3. Germline CDR1 SGHRS, CDR2 YFSETQ. The CDR3 nucleotides are TGCGCCAGCAGCTTGGGGGGGACAGGGTTTGGAAATCAGCCCCAGCATTTT. Protein: CASSLGGTGFGNQPQHF.

The genes are TRBV4-1 and TRBJ1-2; 10 nucleotides line up with TRBD1. The ends lost 3 bases at V and 4 bases at J; junction bases unmatched: 8. The CDR3 length is 16 residues. The germline CDR1 and CDR2 sequences are MGHRA and YSYEKL. DNA of the CDR3: TGCGCCAGCAGCCAGCTATCCGGGACAGGGGCCTATGGCTACACCTTC. It codes for CASSQLSGTGAYGYTF.

The chain has TRBV19 and TRBJ1-1; 9 bases fit TRBD1. Germline assignment: CDR1 LNHDA and CDR2 SQIVND (reference sequence). The V gene end was trimmed by 6 bases and the J gene end by 3 bases; junction bases not matched to a gene: 2. The CDR3 length is 13 residues. DNA of the CDR3: TGTGCCAGTAGGGGACAGGGACACACTGAAGCTTTCTTT. Amino acids: CASRGQGHTEAFF.

The V gene is TRBV5-5, the J gene TRBJ2-3, with 12 bases aligning to TRBD2. Trimming removed 0 bases from V and 4 bases from J; junction bases left unmatched: 15. This CDR3 is built from 20 residues. The V gene's germline CDR1 is SGHKS and CDR2 YYEKEE (reference sequence). The CDR3 coding sequence is TGTGCCAGCAGCTTGGCCATACGGTCTAGCGGGAGGGCCAGTCCAGATACGCAGTATTTT. Its translation is CASSLAIRSSGRASPDTQYF.

In DNA, the CDR3 is TGTGCCAGCAGTTTATCTAGACCCCCCGGGGCTGAAGCTTTCTTT. As protein: CASSLSRPPGAEAFF. This chain joins TRBV27 and TRBJ1-1; D is undetermined. From germline, CDR1 is MNHEY and CDR2 SMNVEV (reference sequence). CDR3 length: 15 amino acids. The ends were cut back, 0 bases at V and 6 bases at J, with 14 bases in the middle.

The chain joins TRBV5-4 to TRBJ2-3; possible D gene TRBD2, 5 bases. Germline CDR1 SGHNT, CDR2 YYREEE (reference sequence). The CDR3 has 16 amino acids. V dropped 2 bases and J dropped 0 bases, with 13 bases sitting between them. This CDR3 reads CASSFLLGGSTDTQYF. The DNA of the CDR3 is TGTGCCAGCAGCTTTCTATTAGGCGGGAGCACAGATACGCAGTATTTT.

The chain couples TRBV2 to TRBJ2-7; D possibly corresponds to TRBD2 (6 bases). Germline V lookup: CDR1 SNHLY, CDR2 FYNNEI. This CDR3 has 15 residues. Trimming removed 3 bases from V and 0 bases from J, with 12 bases in between. Here the CDR3 DNA reads TGTGCCAGCAGTGAGCGGGGCCCGAGCTCCTACGAGCAGTACTTC. It translates to CASSERGPSSYEQYF.

The chain links TRBV18 to TRBJ2-5, with 7 bases identical to TRBD2. V lost 3 bases and J lost 7; bases outside the gene matches: 5. This CDR3 has 13 amino acids. Germline CDR1 reads KGHSH; CDR2 reads LQKENI. This chain's CDR3 is CASSPQRDGTQYF. CDR3 coding DNA: TGTGCCAGCTCACCCCAGCGGGACGGGACCCAGTACTTC.

This clone was counted only a few times. The rearrangement joins TRBV5-8 to TRBJ1-5; the match to TRBD1 covers 11 bases. The CDR3 loop spans 15 amino acids. V was clipped by 7 bases and J by 1 base; unmatched bases: 4. Germline assignment: CDR1 SGHTS and CDR2 YDEGEE. CDR3 nucleotide sequence: TGTGCCAGCGGGACAGGGGGAAAGAGCAATCAGCCCCAGCATTTT. Its protein is CASGTGGKSNQPQHF.